These 26 T cell receptor beta chains share one sample of origin, sequenced in a study of blood T cell repertoires in COVID-19. Libraries were prepared by immunoSEQ multiplex PCR; TCRdb keeps only in-frame clonotypes and omits some of them. The table records over 85,000 clones, about 90% of them present only once. Sequenced sample: peripheral blood. The receptors shown here come from a woman in her seventies with acute or convalescent COVID-19.

This clone was observed a few times. This chain links TRBV9 with TRBJ2-7; 7 positions match TRBD2. V was pared by 5 bases and J by 3 bases, with 11 bases of the junction left unmatched. The V gene's germline CDR1 is SGDLS and CDR2 YYNGEE. CDR3 length: 15 amino acids. This chain's CDR3 is CASSGGGGSIYEQYF. The CDR3 coding sequence is TGTGCCAGCAGTGGAGGCGGCGGGAGTATCTACGAGCAGTACTTC.

The chain has TRBV28 and TRBJ1-4; 7 positions match TRBD1. CDR3 length equals 14 residues. CDR1 is MDHEN and CDR2 is SYDVKM in the germline V gene. J gave up 4 bases and V 8 bases, and 7 bases lay outside the gene matches. The CDR3 coding sequence is TGTGCCAGCGGGATGACAGGGAATAATGAAAAACTGTTTTTT. It specifies CASGMTGNNEKLFF. Filled out from reference TRBV28 and TRBJ1-4, the complete variable domain reads DVKVTQSSRYLVKRTGEKVFLECVQDMDHENMFWYRQDPGLGLRLIYFSYDVKMKEKGDIPEGYSVSREKKERFSLILESASTNQTSMYLCASGMTGNNEKLFFGSGTQLSVL.

The rearrangement uses TRBV7-2 and TRBJ2-5; D unresolved. Per the germline V gene, CDR1 is SGHTA and CDR2 is FQGNSA. The CDR3 covers 13 residues. V was cut by 2 bases and J by 6 bases, with 10 bases left in between. The CDR3 DNA is TGTGCCAGCAGCTTACCGGGTATGCAGACCCAGTACTTC. Protein product: CASSLPGMQTQYF.

The rearrangement uses TRBV4-2 and TRBJ2-2, with 8 nucleotides matching TRBD2. CDR1 is LGHNA, CDR2 YNFKEQ, per germline. The J segment lost 0 bases and the V segment lost 3 bases, leaving 3 bases of the junction unmatched. This CDR3 is 16 amino acids long. In DNA, the CDR3 is TGTGCCAGCAGCCATAATAGCGGGGCGAACACCGGGGAGCTGTTTTTT. The encoded protein is CASSHNSGANTGELFF.

The chain joins TRBV20-1 to TRBJ1-2, with TRBD1 identical over 12 bases. Germline CDR1 reads DFQATT; CDR2 reads SNEGSKA (reference sequence). This CDR3 has 11 residues. CDR3 protein: CRGQGASGYTF. The CDR3 nucleotides read TGCAGGGGACAGGGGGCGAGTGGCTACACCTTC.

The J gene is TRBJ1-1, the V gene TRBV5-1; no firm D call. Trimming took off 5 bases at V and 3 bases at J, with 8 bases between the two ends. This CDR3 has 12 amino acids. Germline V gene lookup returns CDR1 SGHRS and CDR2 YFSETQ. CDR3 in DNA: TGCGCCAGCAGTTCATCAGACACTGAAGCTTTCTTT. It translates to CASSSSDTEAFF.

The rearrangement joins TRBV19 to TRBJ1-5; 8 positions match TRBD1. Germline V lookup: CDR1 LNHDA, CDR2 SQIVND (reference sequence). The CDR3 consists of 17 residues. J was trimmed by 5 bases and V by 5 bases; bases with no gene match: 14. CDR3 loop: CASSWGQAASRYQPQHF. The CDR3 bases are TGTGCCAGTAGTTGGGGACAGGCCGCTTCGAGGTATCAGCCCCAGCATTTT.

V and J are TRBV5-5 and TRBJ2-3, with 7 bases that match TRBD2. The CDR3 runs to 16 residues. In germline, CDR1 is SGHKS, CDR2 YYEKEE (reference sequence). J was trimmed by 2 bases and V by 4 bases; bases with no gene match: 10. CDR3 nucleotides: TGTGCCAGCAGCAGCGGGACCTCTTCCTACACAGATACGCAGTATTTT. The encoded protein is CASSSGTSSYTDTQYF. Using reference TRBV5-5 and TRBJ2-3 for the parts outside the CDR3, the full variable domain is DAGVTQSPTHLIKTRGQQVTLRCSPISGHKSVSWYQQVLGQGPQFIFQYYEKEERGRGNFPDRFSARQFPNYSSELNVNALLLGDSALYLCASSSGTSSYTDTQYFGPGTRLTVL.

This sequence joins TRBV10-2 and TRBJ2-1, with 9 bases aligning to TRBD2. Germline CDR1 and CDR2: WSHSY and SAAADI. This CDR3 is built from 14 residues. V was clipped by 4 bases and J by 6 bases; unmatched bases: 4. The CDR3 DNA reads TGCGCCAGCAGTGCTCAGCGGGGGGTCAATGAGCAGTTCTTC. Translating gives CASSAQRGVNEQFF.

DNA of the CDR3: TGTGCCAGCAGACGTTCTGGTGGGGAGGCTTCACCCCTCCACTTT. This gives the protein CASRRSGGEASPLHF. The rearrangement joins TRBV28 to TRBJ1-6; D unresolved. The CDR3 is made up of 15 amino acids. Germline assignment: CDR1 MDHEN and CDR2 SYDVKM. Trimming took 6 bases from V and 9 from J, leaving 18 bases between them.

Worth noting for this clone: This sample also contains other DNA sequences that code for the same CDR3. This chain connects TRBV6-5 to TRBJ1-1; 8 positions agree with TRBD1. V lost 6 bases to trimming and J lost 0 bases; unmatched junction nucleotides: 3. The CDR3 has 14 residues. The germline CDR1 and CDR2 sequences are MNHEY and SVGAGI. The CDR3 nucleotides are TGTGCCAGCAGAGACAGGGGCTTGAACACTGAAGCTTTCTTT. It specifies CASRDRGLNTEAFF.

V is TRBV27 and J is TRBJ2-1; D remains ambiguous. V lost 6 bases and J lost 5, with 8 bases in between. The CDR3 is 12 amino acids. The germline gives CDR1 MNHEY, CDR2 SMNVEV (reference sequence). The CDR3 nucleotides read TGTGCCAGCAGGACCGCGGACAATGAGCAGTTCTTC. As protein: CASRTADNEQFF.

The rearrangement links TRBV9 to TRBJ1-5, with D maybe TRBD1 (6 bases). This CDR3 spans 14 amino acids. Between the trimmed V and J ends, which lost 2 bases and 4 bases, there was a span of 10 bases. Germline loops: CDR1 SGDLS, CDR2 YYNGEE. The CDR3 region is CASSVGTSNQPQHF. The CDR3 nucleotides are TGTGCCAGCAGCGTCGGGACAAGTAATCAGCCCCAGCATTTT.

The chain carries TRBV28 and TRBJ1-6; TRBD1 matches 7 bases. CDR3 size: 17 residues. Germline V gives CDR1 MDHEN, CDR2 SYDVKM. V shed 6 bases and J 0 bases; nucleotides not matched to a gene: 8. CDR3 sequence reads: CASRGQSISSYNSPLHF. The CDR3 bases are TGTGCCAGCAGGGGACAGTCGATTAGCTCCTATAATTCACCCCTCCACTTT.

The chain uses TRBV7-6 and TRBJ2-1, with TRBD2 matching 9 bases. CDR1 is SGHVS, CDR2 FNYEAQ, per germline. Trimming at V came to 4 bases and at J to 9 bases, leaving 16 bases not matched to a gene. The CDR3 length is 17 residues. The CDR3: CASSYAIAGEDVVEQFF. The CDR3 nucleotides are TGTGCCAGCAGCTATGCTATAGCGGGAGAGGACGTAGTTGAGCAGTTCTTC.

The chain links TRBV3-1 (or the pseudogene TRBV3-2) to TRBJ1-5; D is uncertain. Germline V lookup: CDR1 LGHDT, CDR2 YNNKEL (reference sequence). The germline V and J ends were trimmed by 3 bases and 8 bases, with 14 bases remaining between them. CDR3 length equals 14 residues. The CDR3 loop reads CASSQALQREPQHF. The DNA of the CDR3 is TGTGCCAGCAGCCAGGCCCTTCAGAGGGAGCCCCAGCATTTT.

In this sample, this clone turned up a few times. V and J are TRBV19 and TRBJ1-3; unclear D gene. The CDR3 covers 15 residues. The V end lost 0 bases, the J end lost 1 base, and 7 bases lay between the germline ends. CDR1 and CDR2 from the germline V gene are LNHDA and SQIVND (reference sequence). The DNA of the CDR3 is TGTGCCAGTAGTATAGACCCAGGATCTGGAAACACCATATATTTT. It is translated as CASSIDPGSGNTIYF.

The rearrangement joins TRBV5-4 to TRBJ1-6; D might be TRBD1 (6 bases). The V and J ends lost 4 bases and 6 bases respectively, with 17 bases between them. The germline V gene has CDR1 SGHNT and CDR2 YYREEE (reference sequence). The CDR3 extends over 16 amino acids. CDR3 amino acids: CASSPYRDPGNSPLHF. As DNA, the CDR3 is TGTGCCAGCAGCCCGTACAGGGATCCGGGTAATTCACCCCTCCACTTT.

The V call is TRBV28, the J call TRBJ2-4; TRBD2 matches at 8 bases. Unmatched junction bases numbered 4, after V lost 6 bases and J lost 0 bases. This CDR3 has 15 residues. The germline CDR1 and CDR2 sequences are MDHEN and SYDVKM. The CDR3 DNA reads as TGTGCCAGCAGAACGGGAGGGGTAGCCAAAAACATTCAGTACTTC. Protein: CASRTGGVAKNIQYF. The full variable domain, its missing parts supplied by reference TRBV28 and TRBJ2-4, is DVKVTQSSRYLVKRTGEKVFLECVQDMDHENMFWYRQDPGLGLRLIYFSYDVKMKEKGDIPEGYSVSREKKERFSLILESASTNQTSMYLCASRTGGVAKNIQYFGAGTRLSVL.

The chain is built from TRBV30 and TRBJ1-5; a possible D gene is TRBD1 (5 bases). The germline CDR1 and CDR2 sequences are GTSNPN and SVGIG (reference sequence). The CDR3 sequence is 13 residues long. V was clipped by 0 bases and J by 9 bases, with 12 bases between them. The CDR3 DNA reads TGTGCCTGGAGTGTAGGCTTGGGGGGGCCCCAGCATTTT. This gives the protein CAWSVGLGGPQHF.

The table lists this clone with a count of one. This chain joins TRBV9 and TRBJ1-2; 10 bases align to TRBD1. The CDR3 has 15 residues. Germline V gene data show CDR1 as SGDLS and CDR2 as YYNGEE. The trim removed 5 bases at V and 5 bases at J, leaving 9 bases unmatched. CDR3: CASSNKGTGVYGYTF. The CDR3 DNA follows: TGTGCCAGCAGTAATAAAGGGACAGGGGTTTATGGCTACACCTTC.

The V call is TRBV29-1, the J call TRBJ2-1; a possible D gene is TRBD2 (6 bases). Germline CDR1 SQVTM, CDR2 ANQGSEA. This CDR3 region has 16 residues. V was pared by 0 bases and J by 2 bases, with 14 bases between. The CDR3 protein is CSVEDPGGDPYNEQFF. The DNA for the CDR3 is TGCAGCGTTGAAGATCCTGGCGGGGATCCCTACAATGAGCAGTTCTTC.

This clone turned up a few times. The chain links TRBV6-5 to TRBJ1-6; TRBD1 aligns across 7 bases. The ends lost 10 bases at V and 5 bases at J; junction bases unmatched: 5. Germline lookup yields CDR1 MNHEY and CDR2 SVGAGI. The CDR3 extends over 13 amino acids. The CDR3 here is CATRQGDNSPLHF. DNA of the CDR3: TGTGCCACCCGACAGGGTGATAATTCACCCCTCCACTTT.

The J gene is TRBJ2-7, the V gene TRBV3-1 (or the pseudogene TRBV3-2); possibly TRBD1 for D (6 bases). Germline V gene sequence: CDR1 LGHDT, CDR2 YNNKEL (reference sequence). V lost 4 bases and J 2 bases, leaving 15 bases between the germline ends. This CDR3 has 15 amino acids. CDR3 protein: CASSPPGTRAYEQYF. In DNA, the CDR3 is TGTGCCAGCAGCCCACCCGGGACAAGGGCCTACGAGCAGTACTTC.

The V gene is TRBV2, the J gene TRBJ2-7, with 7 positions matching TRBD1. Germline V lookup: CDR1 SNHLY, CDR2 FYNNEI. With 7 bases clipped from V and 2 bases from J, the junction kept 8 bases outside the gene matches. The CDR3 loop spans 14 amino acids. CDR3 in amino acids: CASIINRGTYEQYF. The DNA of the CDR3 is TGTGCCAGCATCATAAACAGGGGAACCTACGAGCAGTACTTC.

This chain links TRBV24-1 with TRBJ2-2, with TRBD2 identical over 9 bases. Germline-derived CDR1 and CDR2 are KGHDR and SFDVKD. The junction had 6 bases not matched to a gene; V was cut back by 1 base and J by 7 bases. This CDR3 comprises 16 residues. CDR3 sequence reads: CATSDFAGGRGGELFF. The CDR3 DNA reads as TGTGCCACCAGTGATTTCGCGGGGGGGCGAGGCGGGGAGCTGTTTTTT.